The 28 T cell receptor beta chains below were found in one sample sequenced in a study of prognosis after radiotherapy for stage I lung cancer. Two-round multiplex PCR, the amplification method, yielded TCR beta CDR3 from genomic DNA. Amplification during the initial PCR round employed primers specific to each TRBV and TRBJ gene. TCRdb re-called the multiplex PCR reads through MiXCR, storing one row per CDR3 protein. The table shows roughly 26,000 distinct CDR3 sequences, with around 30% occurring only once. The specimen comprised PBMCs, sampled before or after stereotactic body radiation therapy (not recorded which). These receptors were collected from a donor over 45 with non-small cell lung cancer.

The sample holds many counts of this clonotype. The chain uses TRBV28 and TRBJ1-5, with a tentative D call TRBD1 (5 bases). The CDR3 consists of 18 residues. V shed 1 base and J shed 4 bases, with 20 bases lying between them. Germline V gene lookup returns CDR1 MDHEN and CDR2 SYDVKM. This CDR3 reads CASSLYEVIRGHNQPQHF. DNA of the CDR3: TGTGCCAGCAGTTTATATGAAGTGATTAGGGGCCATAATCAGCCCCAGCATTTT. The full variable domain, rest sourced from reference TRBV28 and TRBJ1-5, is DVKVTQSSRYLVKRTGEKVFLECVQDMDHENMFWYRQDPGLGLRLIYFSYDVKMKEKGDIPEGYSVSREKKERFSLILESASTNQTSMYLCASSLYEVIRGHNQPQHFGDGTRLSIL.

This clonotype was recorded many times. A single base separates this from a much larger clone, so it may be a read error. V is TRBV4-1 and J is TRBJ1-1, with D uncertain. CDR3 length equals 14 residues. Germline V CDR1 and CDR2: MGHRA, YSYEKL. Trimming pared 0 bases from V and 1 base from J, leaving 6 bases between. The CDR3 sequence is CASSQDAGNTEAFF. CDR3 coding DNA: TGCGCCAGCAGCCAAGACGCAGGGAACACTGAAGCTTTCTTT.

This clonotype was observed many times. V and J are TRBV24-1 and TRBJ2-1, with 10 bases that match TRBD2. This CDR3 comprises 16 residues. The V gene end was trimmed by 3 bases and the J gene end by 4 bases; junction bases not matched to a gene: 5. Germline lookup yields CDR1 KGHDR and CDR2 SFDVKD. CDR3 bases: TGTGCCACCAGTGATCCTCTAGCGGGAGAGTACAATGAGCAGTTCTTC. Translation gives CATSDPLAGEYNEQFF.

There are a few counts of this clonotype. This chain links TRBV12-3 or TRBV12-4 with TRBJ2-2; 11 nucleotides align to TRBD1. This CDR3 has 16 amino acids. J was trimmed by 2 bases and V by 6 bases; bases with no gene match: 5. CDR3 loop: CASRAGQGANTGELFF. DNA for the CDR3: TGTGCCAGCAGAGCCGGACAGGGGGCTAACACCGGGGAGCTGTTTTTT.

This clonotype was seen many times. The J gene is TRBJ2-3, the V gene TRBV4-1; D is perhaps TRBD2 (5 bases). CDR3 size: 13 residues. Trimming removed 2 bases at V and 6 bases at J, with 9 bases between. The germline CDR1 and CDR2 sequences are MGHRA and YSYEKL. The CDR3 spells CASSQTTGDTQYF. The CDR3 DNA reads as TGCGCCAGCAGCCAAACGACGGGGGATACGCAGTATTTT.

This clonotype was counted at least ten times. The chain uses TRBV28 and TRBJ1-5; D is perhaps TRBD1 (5 bases). CDR1 and CDR2 from the germline V gene are MDHEN and SYDVKM. With 5 bases removed from V and 3 bases from J, the gap between germline ends came to 11 bases. The CDR3 runs to 14 residues. The CDR3 DNA reads as TGTGCCAGCAGTCCAACAGGCTCCAATCAGCCCCAGCATTTT. This gives the protein CASSPTGSNQPQHF. Supplemented by reference TRBV28 and TRBJ1-5, the full variable domain reads DVKVTQSSRYLVKRTGEKVFLECVQDMDHENMFWYRQDPGLGLRLIYFSYDVKMKEKGDIPEGYSVSREKKERFSLILESASTNQTSMYLCASSPTGSNQPQHFGDGTRLSIL.

This clonotype is labeled as medium-sized. The chain is built from TRBV5-5 and TRBJ1-2; 7 nucleotides match TRBD1. V shed 4 bases, J shed 0 bases, and the junction held 6 bases outside the gene matches. The CDR3 is 15 amino acids. The germline gives CDR1 SGHKS, CDR2 YYEKEE (reference sequence). CDR3: CASSPGTDSNYGYTF. The CDR3 nucleotides read TGTGCCAGCAGCCCCGGGACAGACTCTAACTATGGCTACACCTTC.

This clonotype occurred many times. This sequence joins TRBV29-1 and TRBJ2-2; TRBD1 matches 7 bases. Germline V CDR1 and CDR2: SQVTM, ANQGSEA. The CDR3 runs 13 residues. Losses at the gene ends were 6 bases for V and 4 bases for J; bases not matched to a gene: 5. CDR3 nucleotide sequence: TGCAGCGTGACCGGGACAGTCACCGGGGAGCTGTTTTTT. Amino acids: CSVTGTVTGELFF.

This clonotype was recorded many times. The genes are TRBV20-1 and TRBJ2-7; 7 bases match TRBD1. In germline, CDR1 is DFQATT, CDR2 SNEGSKA (reference sequence). The CDR3 has 15 amino acids. Unmatched junction bases numbered 15, after V lost 4 bases and J lost 6 bases. CDR3 residues: CSANPIPTGNGEQYF. The CDR3 region has the DNA TGCAGTGCTAACCCGATACCGACAGGGAATGGCGAGCAGTACTTC.

Details on this clonotype: A read error likely explains this, since a far larger clone differs by one base. The chain carries TRBV6-1 and TRBJ2-3; the D gene could be TRBD1 or TRBD2 (5 bases each). This CDR3 spans 17 amino acids. CDR1 MNHNS and CDR2 SASEGT come from the germline V gene. Trimming took 5 bases from V and 5 from J, leaving 23 bases between them. CDR3 DNA: TGTGCCAGCAGTTATAATCCGGGGTGTTGGGACGAAGATACGCAGTATTTT. Amino acids: CASSYNPGCWDEDTQYF.

Comments on this clonotype: A far larger clone differs by one base, so this is likely a read error. This rearrangement joins TRBV6-2 or TRBV6-3 to TRBJ1-1; weak D call: TRBD1 (6 bases). V lost 2 bases, J lost 0 bases, and 13 bases lay in between. Germline V gives CDR1 MNHEY, CDR2 SVGEGT. This CDR3 contains 16 residues. The CDR3 sequence is CASSYTGTSMNTEAFF. DNA of the CDR3: TGTGCCAGCAGTTACACCGGGACATCGATGAACACTGAAGCTTTCTTT.

Only a few counts were recorded for this clonotype. The chain is built from TRBV5-5 and TRBJ2-1; no definite D call. The CDR3 is 12 amino acids. CDR1 SGHKS and CDR2 YYEKEE come from the germline V gene (reference sequence). Trimming stripped 5 bases from V and 9 bases from J, with 12 bases between. DNA of the CDR3: TGTGCCAGCAGTTTGACGAATGGTGAGCAGTTCTTC. This gives the protein CASSLTNGEQFF.

This clonotype showed up many times. The rearrangement uses TRBV6-5 and TRBJ1-1; D gene unclear. CDR3 length equals 13 residues. Germline V CDR1 and CDR2: MNHEY, SVGAGI. Trimming stripped 2 bases from V and 3 bases from J, with 7 bases between. In DNA, the CDR3 is TGTGCCAGCAGTTACGCCGGGTACACTGAAGCTTTCTTT. This gives the protein CASSYAGYTEAFF.

With respect to this clonotype: With a far larger clone one base away, a read error is the likely cause. CDR3: CASSNTCYNEQFF. CDR3 nucleotides: TGTGCCAGCAGCAATACTTGTTACAATGAGCAGTTCTTC. The chain recombines TRBV7-2 with TRBJ2-1; D not certain. V lost 5 bases, J lost 4 bases, and 9 bases lay in between. CDR1 is SGHTA, CDR2 FQGNSA, per germline. This CDR3 region has 13 residues. The full variable domain, in which reference TRBV7-2 and TRBJ2-1 provide the parts outside the CDR3, is GAGVSQSPSNKVTEKGKDVELRCDPISGHTALYWYRQSLGQGLEFLIYFQGNSAPDKSGLPSDRFSAERTGGSVSTLTIQRTQQEDSAVYLCASSNTCYNEQFFGPGTRLTVL.

This clonotype showed up just a few times. Just one base apart from a much larger clone, this may be a read error. The gene calls are TRBV19 and TRBJ2-2; 10 bases are shared with TRBD1. This CDR3 has 16 amino acids. V shed 7 bases, J shed 9 bases, and the junction held 14 bases outside the gene matches. Germline CDR1 reads LNHDA; CDR2 reads SQIVND (reference sequence). The CDR3 coding sequence is TGTGCCAGTAAGCCGACAGGGGGCGCGGGGACCTGGGAGCTGTTTTTT. It codes for CASKPTGGAGTWELFF.

This clonotype occurred many times. This rearrangement joins TRBV5-1 to TRBJ2-3; TRBD2 might be the D (6 bases). There are 12 residues in the CDR3. Germline V gene data show CDR1 as SGHRS and CDR2 as YFSETQ. The V and J ends lost 4 bases and 5 bases respectively, with 8 bases between them. The CDR3 region is CASSPGRDTQYF. The CDR3 DNA reads TGCGCCAGCAGCCCCGGGAGAGATACGCAGTATTTT.

A note on this clonotype: A far larger clone is just one base off, so this is likely a read error. The chain employs TRBV6-5 and TRBJ1-1; the D gene is possibly TRBD1 (5 bases). From germline, CDR1 is MNHEY and CDR2 SVGAGI. The CDR3 has 14 amino acids. The CDR3 bases are TGTGCCAGCAGTGCCCGGCGAGGGGTCACTGAAGATTTCTTT. It is translated as CASSARRGVTEDFF.

The table lists this clonotype with many counts. The chain has TRBV9 and TRBJ2-3; TRBD2 aligns across 9 bases. The germline gives CDR1 SGDLS, CDR2 YYNGEE. This CDR3 is 16 amino acids long. V lost 4 bases, J lost 3 bases, and 9 bases stayed unmatched. DNA for the CDR3: TGTGCCAGCAGCCCGAGCATGAGCGGGGGGACAGATACGCAGTATTTT. It codes for CASSPSMSGGTDTQYF.

The DNA for the CDR3 is TGTGCCAGTAGACCCCCTGACAGTAACACTGAAGCTTTCTTT. Its protein is CASRPPDSNTEAFF. The gene calls are TRBV19 and TRBJ1-1; D perhaps matches TRBD1 (5 bases). There are 14 residues in the CDR3. Trimming took 6 bases from V and 2 from J, leaving 13 bases between them. Germline CDR1 reads LNHDA; CDR2 reads SQIVND (reference sequence).

As to this clonotype: With a much larger clone just one base away, this may be a read error. CDR3: CASSFPGQDNGKLFF. DNA of the CDR3: TGTGCCAGCAGTTTCCCGGGACAGGATAATGGAAAACTGTTTTTT. The chain recombines TRBV5-8 with TRBJ1-4; 8 bases line up with TRBD1. The CDR3 is 15 residues long. Germline V gene sequence: CDR1 SGHTS, CDR2 YDEGEE.

The sample holds many counts of this clonotype. The chain couples TRBV9 to TRBJ2-1; 7 nucleotides line up with TRBD1. Trimming took 5 bases from V and 0 from J; bases not matched to a gene: 2. CDR3 length: 14 amino acids. CDR1 SGDLS and CDR2 YYNGEE come from the germline V gene. The DNA for the CDR3 is TGTGCCAGCAGGGGACAGAGCTCCTACAATGAGCAGTTCTTC. This translates into CASRGQSSYNEQFF.

This chain uses TRBV4-2 with TRBJ2-3, with 10 bases lining up with TRBD2. Per germline, CDR1 LGHNA and CDR2 YNFKEQ. The junction had 4 bases not matched to a gene; V was cut back by 1 base and J by 3 bases. This CDR3 is 16 amino acids long. CDR3 region: CASSQVAGGGTDTQYF. The CDR3 DNA is TGTGCCAGCAGCCAAGTAGCGGGGGGCGGGACAGATACGCAGTATTTT.

This rearrangement joins TRBV6-2 or TRBV6-3 to TRBJ1-6, with unresolved D. V was shortened by 6 bases and J by 5 bases, with 5 bases between the two germline ends. CDR3 length equals 12 residues. CDR1 and CDR2 from the germline V gene are MNHEY and SVGEGT. The CDR3, as DNA: TGTGCCAGCAGAGATAATAATTCACCCCTCCACTTT. It yields the protein CASRDNNSPLHF.

This clonotype was seen at least ten times. This chain uses TRBV12-5 with TRBJ2-3, with 10 bases aligning to TRBD2. The CDR3 extends over 19 amino acids. The trim removed 0 bases at V and 6 bases at J, leaving 15 bases unmatched. Germline V gene lookup returns CDR1 LGHNT and CDR2 FRNRAP. CDR3 protein: CASGLVKSLAGEKGDTQYF. CDR3 nucleotide sequence: TGTGCTAGTGGTTTGGTGAAAAGTCTAGCGGGAGAAAAAGGCGATACGCAGTATTTT.

The chain couples TRBV2 to TRBJ2-5; D is possibly TRBD2 (5 bases). The CDR3 has 13 amino acids. Germline CDR1 is SNHLY and CDR2 is FYNNEI. V lost 5 bases to trimming and J lost 7 bases, with 14 bases between them. CDR3 amino acids: CASSFSEYGTQYF. The DNA of the CDR3 is TGTGCCAGCAGTTTTAGCGAATACGGGACCCAGTACTTC. The full variable domain, in which reference TRBV2 and TRBJ2-5 provide the parts outside the CDR3, is EPEVTQTPSHQVTQMGQEVILRCVPISNHLYFYWYRQILGQKVEFLVSFYNNEISEKSEIFDDQFSVERPDGSNFTLKIRSTKLEDSAMYFCASSFSEYGTQYFGPGTRLLVL.

Concerning this clonotype: One base away lies a much larger clone, so this may be a sequencing read error. Here the CDR3 reads CASMDSKNIQYF. The DNA of the CDR3 is TGTGCCAGCATGGACAGCAAAAACATTCAGTACTTC. The V and J genes are TRBV28 and TRBJ2-4; a weak D match, TRBD1 (6 bases). The germline V gene has CDR1 MDHEN and CDR2 SYDVKM. The CDR3 sequence is 12 residues long. With 7 bases removed from V and 3 bases from J, the gap between germline ends came to 7 bases. Full variable domain (outside the CDR3, taken from reference TRBV28 and TRBJ2-4): DVKVTQSSRYLVKRTGEKVFLECVQDMDHENMFWYRQDPGLGLRLIYFSYDVKMKEKGDIPEGYSVSREKKERFSLILESASTNQTSMYLCASMDSKNIQYFGAGTRLSVL.

The V and J genes are TRBV4-3 and TRBJ2-2; D is unclear. Germline V lookup: CDR1 LGHNA, CDR2 YSLEER. The length of the CDR3 is 16 residues. The germline V and J ends were trimmed by 0 bases and 2 bases, with 10 bases remaining between them. The CDR3 loop reads CASSQDWSSNTGELFF. In nucleotides, the CDR3 is TGCGCCAGCAGCCAAGATTGGAGCTCTAACACCGGGGAGCTGTTTTTT.

This clonotype was detected many times. The J gene is TRBJ2-7, the V gene TRBV3-1; D gene uncertain. V lost 3 bases to trimming and J lost 0 bases, with 6 bases between them. The CDR3 contains 13 residues. Germline CDR1 LGHDT, CDR2 YNNKEL (reference sequence). DNA for the CDR3: TGTGCCAGCAGCCAGTCCAGCTCCTACGAGCAGTACTTC. It yields the protein CASSQSSSYEQYF.